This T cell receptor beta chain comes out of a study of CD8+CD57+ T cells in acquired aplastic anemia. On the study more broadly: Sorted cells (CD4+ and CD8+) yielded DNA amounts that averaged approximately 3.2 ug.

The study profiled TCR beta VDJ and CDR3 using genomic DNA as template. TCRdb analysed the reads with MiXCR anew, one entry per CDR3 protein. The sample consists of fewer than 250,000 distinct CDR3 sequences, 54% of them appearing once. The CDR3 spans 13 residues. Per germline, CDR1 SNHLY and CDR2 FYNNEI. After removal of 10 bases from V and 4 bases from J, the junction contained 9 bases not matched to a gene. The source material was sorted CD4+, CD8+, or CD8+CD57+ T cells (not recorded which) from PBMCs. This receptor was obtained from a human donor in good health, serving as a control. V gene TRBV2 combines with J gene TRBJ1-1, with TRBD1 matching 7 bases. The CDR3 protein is CATLEGAFTEAFF. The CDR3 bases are TGTGCCACCCTGGAGGGGGCGTTCACTGAAGCTTTCTTT.